This T cell receptor (beta chain) was identified in a study of T cell changes during pregnancy in multiple sclerosis (dated by TCRdb to between 2018 and 2021). Notes on the research overall: In women with multiple sclerosis, the researchers looked at how the T cell repertoire shifted as pregnancy progressed.

The CDR3 spans 14 residues, from the cysteine through the phenylalanine. Left in the record is the CDR3 DNA by itself, 42 bases read in frame from the first base. In the germline V gene, CDR1 corresponds to SGDLS and CDR2 to YYNGEE. Relative to germline, V is 0 bases shorter and J is 3 bases shorter, with 7 bases between their ends. Library preparation was by the immunoSEQ multiplex PCR assay. Held by TCRdb, this immuneACCESS table contains in-frame sequences only and omits some clones. Under half of the omission traces to an unresolved V gene where checked; the cause of the rest is unknown. Present in this sample are about 59,000 clones, 80% to 95% of which were seen just once. 5% to 7.5% of the sample comes from the top ten. About this clone itself: Its cognate antigen has yet to be identified. No base-level quality is on record; no much larger clone is a single base apart.

This clonotype was sampled from a female donor in good health, enrolled as a control in a pregnancy study. Recombination connected TRBV9 to TRBJ2-1, and perhaps TRBD1 as D gene, on 5 matching bases. This sample comprised peripheral blood, obtained in the third trimester of pregnancy. The CDR3 in this case is CASSVEQVYNEQFF. The bases are TGTGCCAGCAGCGTAGAACAGGTCTACAATGAGCAGTTCTTC.